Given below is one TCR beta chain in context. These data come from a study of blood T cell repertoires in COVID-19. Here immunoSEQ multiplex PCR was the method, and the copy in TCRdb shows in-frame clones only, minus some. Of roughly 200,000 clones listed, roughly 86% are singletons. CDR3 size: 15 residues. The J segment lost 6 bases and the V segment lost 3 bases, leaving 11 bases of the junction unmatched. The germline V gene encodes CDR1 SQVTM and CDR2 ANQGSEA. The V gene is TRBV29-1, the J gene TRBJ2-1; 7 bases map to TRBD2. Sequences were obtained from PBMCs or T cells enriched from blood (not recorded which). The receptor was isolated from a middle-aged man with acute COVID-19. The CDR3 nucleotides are TGCAGCGTTGATGGGGGGAGGGGAGGTCGCAATGAGCAGTTCTTC. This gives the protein CSVDGGRGGRNEQFF.